This TCR beta chain derives from a study of blood T cell repertoires in COVID-19. Study overall: In each case, the material was cDNA or gDNA derived from T cells, B-cell-depleted T cells, or PBMCs.

In the original processing: Counts of nucleated cells, estimated from reference gene primer amplification, were obtained. Data came from immunoSEQ multiplex PCR; TCRdb stores just in-frame clones and leaves some out. V, J and clone size were drawn from that table, and D and trimming were deduced from the DNA. The sample has over 200,000 clones, about 90% seen once. Germline CDR1 reads MNHNS; CDR2 reads SASEGT. V was pared by 5 bases and J by 1 base, with 8 bases of the junction left unmatched. The CDR3 contains 16 residues. Sequencing was done on a sample of peripheral blood. This sequence joins TRBV6-1 and TRBJ1-1; 9 bases fit TRBD1. The sequence was collected from a man aged 40-49 years with active or convalescent COVID-19. CDR3 bases: TGTGCCAGCAGTCAAGGACAGGGGCGGCGGAACACTGAAGCTTTCTTT. Encoded protein: CASSQGQGRRNTEAFF.